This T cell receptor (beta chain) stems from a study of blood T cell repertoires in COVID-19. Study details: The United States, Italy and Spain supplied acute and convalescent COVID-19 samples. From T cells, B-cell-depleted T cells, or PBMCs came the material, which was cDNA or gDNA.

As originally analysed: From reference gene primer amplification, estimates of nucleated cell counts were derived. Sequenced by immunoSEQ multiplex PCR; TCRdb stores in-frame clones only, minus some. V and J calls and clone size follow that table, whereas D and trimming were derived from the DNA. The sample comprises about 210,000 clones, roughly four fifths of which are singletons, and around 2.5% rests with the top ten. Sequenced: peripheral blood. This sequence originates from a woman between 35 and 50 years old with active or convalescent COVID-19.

In nucleotides, the CDR3 is TGTGCCAGCAGTTACTCTTTAGGAGAGAACTATGGCTACACCTTC. Amino acid sequence: CASSYSLGENYGYTF. The chain recombines TRBV6-5 with TRBJ1-2; D is unresolved. V shed 0 bases and J shed 2 bases, with 10 bases lying between them. The CDR3 runs to 15 residues. Germline lookup yields CDR1 MNHEY and CDR2 SVGAGI.